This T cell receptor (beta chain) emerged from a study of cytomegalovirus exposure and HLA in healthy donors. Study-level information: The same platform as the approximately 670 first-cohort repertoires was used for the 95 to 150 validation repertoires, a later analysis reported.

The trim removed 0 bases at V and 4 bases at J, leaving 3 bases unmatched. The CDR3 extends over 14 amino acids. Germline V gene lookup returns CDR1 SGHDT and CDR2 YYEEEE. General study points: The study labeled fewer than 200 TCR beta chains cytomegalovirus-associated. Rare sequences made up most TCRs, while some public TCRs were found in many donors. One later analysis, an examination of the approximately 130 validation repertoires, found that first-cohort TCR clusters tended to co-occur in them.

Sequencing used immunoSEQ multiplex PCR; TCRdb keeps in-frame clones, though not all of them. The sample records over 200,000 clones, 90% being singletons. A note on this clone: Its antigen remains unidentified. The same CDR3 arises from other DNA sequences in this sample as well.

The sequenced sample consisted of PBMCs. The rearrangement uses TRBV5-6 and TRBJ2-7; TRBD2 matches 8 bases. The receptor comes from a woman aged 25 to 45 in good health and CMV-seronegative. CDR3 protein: CASSLALADYEQYF. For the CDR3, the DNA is TGTGCCAGCAGCTTGGCACTAGCGGATTACGAGCAGTACTTC.